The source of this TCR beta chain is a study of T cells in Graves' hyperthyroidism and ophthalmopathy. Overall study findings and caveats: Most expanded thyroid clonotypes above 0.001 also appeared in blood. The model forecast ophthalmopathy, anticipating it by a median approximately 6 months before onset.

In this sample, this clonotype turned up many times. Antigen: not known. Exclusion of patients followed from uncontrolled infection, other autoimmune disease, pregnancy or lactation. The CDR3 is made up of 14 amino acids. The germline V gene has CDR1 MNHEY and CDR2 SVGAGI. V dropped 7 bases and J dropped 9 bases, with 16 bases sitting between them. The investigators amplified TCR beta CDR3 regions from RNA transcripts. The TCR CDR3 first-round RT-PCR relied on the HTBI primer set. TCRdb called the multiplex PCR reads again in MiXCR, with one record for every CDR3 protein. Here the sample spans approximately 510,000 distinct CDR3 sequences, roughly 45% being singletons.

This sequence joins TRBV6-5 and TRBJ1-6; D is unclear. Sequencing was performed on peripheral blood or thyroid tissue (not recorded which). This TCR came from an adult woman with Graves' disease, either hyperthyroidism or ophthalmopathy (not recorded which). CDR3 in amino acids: CASTTNGWASPLHF. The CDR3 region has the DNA TGTGCCAGCACGACTAACGGGTGGGCTTCACCCCTCCACTTT.